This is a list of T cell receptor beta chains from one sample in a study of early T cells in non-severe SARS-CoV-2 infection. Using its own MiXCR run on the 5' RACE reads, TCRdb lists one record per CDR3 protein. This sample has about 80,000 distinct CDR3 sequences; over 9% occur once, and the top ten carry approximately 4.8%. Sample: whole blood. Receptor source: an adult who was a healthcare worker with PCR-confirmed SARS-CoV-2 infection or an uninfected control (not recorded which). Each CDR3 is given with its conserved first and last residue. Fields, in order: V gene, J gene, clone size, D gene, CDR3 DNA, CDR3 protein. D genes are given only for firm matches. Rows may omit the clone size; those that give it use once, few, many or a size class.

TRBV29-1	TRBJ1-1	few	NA	TGCAGCGCCAAGACAGCCAGGGCTGAAGCTTTCTTT	CSAKTARAEAFF
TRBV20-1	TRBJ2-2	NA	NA	TGCAGTGCTCACCCTAGCACCGGGGAGCTGTTTTTT	CSAHPSTGELFF
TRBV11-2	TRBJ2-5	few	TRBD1	TGTGCCAGCAGCTTAGGCACCGGGACAGGGACGGCGGAGACCCAGTACTTC	CASSLGTGTGTAETQYF
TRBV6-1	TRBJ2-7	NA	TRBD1	TGTGCCAGCAGGCAACTCGGACAGGGGTCCTACGAGCAGTACTTC	CASRQLGQGSYEQYF
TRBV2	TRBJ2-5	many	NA	TGTGCCAGCAGTCTGCGGGACGTGGTAGAGACCCAGTACTTC	CASSLRDVVETQYF
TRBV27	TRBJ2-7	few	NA	TGTGCCAGCAGTCCCGAGGGCCAAACCTCCTACGAGCAGTACTTC	CASSPEGQTSYEQYF
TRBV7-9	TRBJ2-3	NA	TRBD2	TGTGCCAGCAGGCAGAGACTAGCGGGATACACAGATACGCAGTATTTT	CASRQRLAGYTDTQYF
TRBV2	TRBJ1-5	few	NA	TGTGCCAGCAGTGGGCCGGGGGCCCCTCAGCCCCAGCATTTT	CASSGPGAPQPQHF
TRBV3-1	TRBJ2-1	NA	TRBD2	TGTGCCAGCAGCCAAGATCTACTAGCGGGAGTAAGCAATGAGCAGTTCTTC	CASSQDLLAGVSNEQFF
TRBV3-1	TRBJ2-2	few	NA	TGTGCCAGCAGCCAACTGAATCGGGATACCGGGGAGCTGTTTTTT	CASSQLNRDTGELFF
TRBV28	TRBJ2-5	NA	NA	TGTGCCAGCAGTTTCCGGACAGAGATCCAGTACTTC	CASSFRTEIQYF
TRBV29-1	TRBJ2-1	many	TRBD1	TGCAGCGTTGAGGGACAGGGAAGAGACAATGAGCAGTTCTTC	CSVEGQGRDNEQFF
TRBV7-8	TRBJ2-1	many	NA	TGTGCCAGCAGCCCCCTAGGGCTAGAGAGAGACAATGAGCAGTTCTTC	CASSPLGLERDNEQFF
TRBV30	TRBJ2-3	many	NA	TGTGCCTGGAGTAGAGACCCATCTACGCAGTATTTT	CAWSRDPSTQYF
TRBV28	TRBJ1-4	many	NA	TGTGCCAGCAGCCCCCGATTGAGGGGAACTAATGAAAAACTGTTTTTT	CASSPRLRGTNEKLFF
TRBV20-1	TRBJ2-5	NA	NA	TGCAGTGCTAGAGAATTGGTAGCAGACCCCCTACACCCGAACCAAGAGACCCAGTACTTC	CSARELVADPLHPNQETQYF
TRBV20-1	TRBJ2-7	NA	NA	TGCAGTGCGGGGGTCGAGCAGTACTTC	CSAGVEQYF
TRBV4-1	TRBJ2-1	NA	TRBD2	TGCGCCAGCTGGGGTCTAGCGGGAGGGCGGAATGAGCAGTTCTTC	CASWGLAGGRNEQFF
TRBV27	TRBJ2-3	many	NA	TGTGCCAGCAGTTCCACAGTTGAAGATACGCAGTATTTT	CASSSTVEDTQYF
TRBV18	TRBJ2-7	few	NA	TGTGCCAGCTCACCCCGGGGGGCCCCCAACTACGAGCAGTACTTC	CASSPRGAPNYEQYF
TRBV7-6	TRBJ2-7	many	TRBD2	TGTGCCAGCGAGACTAGCGGGAGAGCTGGCAAGCAGTACTTC	CASETSGRAGKQYF
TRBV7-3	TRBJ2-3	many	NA	TGTGCCAGCAGCTTAAAAGGTGGGGGGGCCACAGATACGCAGTATTTT	CASSLKGGGATDTQYF
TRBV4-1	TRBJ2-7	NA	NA	TGCGCCAGCAGCCAAGCTTTTATATTGTACTTC	CASSQAFILYF
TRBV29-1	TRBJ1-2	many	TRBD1	TGCAGCGCTGACGGGCTGGACAGGGTAAATGGCTACACCTTC	CSADGLDRVNGYTF
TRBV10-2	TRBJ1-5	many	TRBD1	TGCGCCAGCGGTCGCGGGACAGGCGTACCTCAGCCCCAGCATTTT	CASGRGTGVPQPQHF
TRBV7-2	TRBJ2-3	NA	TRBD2	TGTGCCAGCAGCTCAAGGACTAGCGGGAGAACAGATACGCAGTATTTT	CASSSRTSGRTDTQYF
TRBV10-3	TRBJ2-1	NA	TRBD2	TGTGCCATCAGGACCCTAGTAGCGGGGAGCTCCTACAATGAGCAGTTCTTC	CAIRTLVAGSSYNEQFF
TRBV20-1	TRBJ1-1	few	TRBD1	TGCAGTGCTGGGACAGGGCGCGGAATGAACACTGAAGCTTTCTTT	CSAGTGRGMNTEAFF
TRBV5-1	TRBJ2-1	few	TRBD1	TGCGCCAGCAGCTTGTCCGGGACAGGGGGCGCAGACCTGTTCTTC	CASSLSGTGGADLFF
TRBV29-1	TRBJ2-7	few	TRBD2	TGCAGCCGACTAGCGGAAGATTCATCCTACGAGCAGTACTTC	CSRLAEDSSYEQYF
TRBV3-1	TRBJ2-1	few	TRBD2	TGTGCCAGCAGCCAAGAATTAGGTAGCGGGGCTCACAATGAGCAGTTCTTC	CASSQELGSGAHNEQFF
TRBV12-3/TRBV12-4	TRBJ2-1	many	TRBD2	TGTGCCAGCCGGATCGGGGGGGGAAACGAGCAGTTCTTC	CASRIGGGNEQFF
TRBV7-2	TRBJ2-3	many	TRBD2	TGTGCCAGCACCTTAGCGGGGTTGGTAGATACGCAGTATTTT	CASTLAGLVDTQYF
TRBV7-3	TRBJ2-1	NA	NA	TGTGCCAGCAGCTTATTGGGAAGTGTGGATGAGCAGTTCTTC	CASSLLGSVDEQFF
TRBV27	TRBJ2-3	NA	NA	TGTGCCAGCAGTTGGTATCCTCCCCCAGATACGCAGTATTTT	CASSWYPPPDTQYF
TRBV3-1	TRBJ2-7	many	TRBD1	TGTGCCAGCAGCCTCCCTGACAGGGCCTACGAGCAGTACTTC	CASSLPDRAYEQYF
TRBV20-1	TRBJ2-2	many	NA	TGCAGTGCGACAACTCAGGGCCGGGAGCTGTTTTTT	CSATTQGRELFF
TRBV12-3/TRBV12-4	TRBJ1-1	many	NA	TGTGCCAGCAGTTTATCAGGGCCCACTGAAGCTTTCTTT	CASSLSGPTEAFF
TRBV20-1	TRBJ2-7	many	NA	TGCAGTGCTAGAAAACTAGACAGCCCCTCCGCTTACGAGCGGTACTTC	CSARKLDSPSAYERYF
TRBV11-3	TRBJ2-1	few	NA	TGTGCCAGCAGCCTTGGACGTCCCGGGGGCGAGCAGTTCTTC	CASSLGRPGGEQFF
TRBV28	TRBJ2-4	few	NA	TGTGCCAGCAGTTCCGTCAGGACCAAAAACATTCAGTACTTC	CASSSVRTKNIQYF
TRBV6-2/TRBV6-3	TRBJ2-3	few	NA	TGTGCCAGCAGTGATCCGGGACTCACAGATACGCAGTATTTT	CASSDPGLTDTQYF
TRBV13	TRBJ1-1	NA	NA	TGTGCCAGCAGCGAACAGGGAAATCGAAACACTGAAGCTTTCTTT	CASSEQGNRNTEAFF
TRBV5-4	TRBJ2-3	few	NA	TGTGCCAGCAGCCCCTCCCGAGATGGCGCAGATACGCAGTATTTT	CASSPSRDGADTQYF
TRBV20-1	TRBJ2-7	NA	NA	TGCAGTGCTAGTACTAGACCCGACGAGCAGTACTTC	CSASTRPDEQYF
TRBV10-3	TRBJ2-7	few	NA	TGTGCCATCAGTTGGGAATTCCGGGGCTACGAGCAGTACTTC	CAISWEFRGYEQYF
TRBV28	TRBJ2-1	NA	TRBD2	TGTGCCAGCAGTTCTCGACTAGCGGGGTACAATGAGCAGTTCTTC	CASSSRLAGYNEQFF
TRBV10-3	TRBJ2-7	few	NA	TGTGCCATCAGTGAGGAGAGGCCTAATCCCGAGCAGTACTTC	CAISEERPNPEQYF
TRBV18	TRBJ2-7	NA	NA	TGTGCCAGCTCAAGCGTGGGTGATGAGCAGTACTTC	CASSSVGDEQYF
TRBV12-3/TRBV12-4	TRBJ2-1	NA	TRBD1	TGTGCCAGCAGTCCGCCGGGACAGGACCGGGAGCAGTTCTTC	CASSPPGQDREQFF
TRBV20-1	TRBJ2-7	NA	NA	TGCAGTGCTAGAGGGGGGTACCTGCCCTACGAGCAGTACTTC	CSARGGYLPYEQYF
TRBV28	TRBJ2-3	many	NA	TGTGCCAGCAGATTGAGAGGGTTGTCCACAGATACGCAGTATTTT	CASRLRGLSTDTQYF
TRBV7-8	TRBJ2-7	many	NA	TGTGCCAGCAGCCCCCGCCAAATGAGAACCTACGAGCAGTACTTC	CASSPRQMRTYEQYF
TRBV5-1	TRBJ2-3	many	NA	TGCGCCAGCAGCTTGGGAGGGCGAGATACGCAGTATTTT	CASSLGGRDTQYF
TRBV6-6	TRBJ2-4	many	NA	TGTGCCAGCAGTCCACCTAGGTCCCGCCTCAAAAACATTCAGTACTTC	CASSPPRSRLKNIQYF
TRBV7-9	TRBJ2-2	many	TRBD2	TGTGCCAGCAGCCGAAAGCGGGAGGGCGACACCGGGGAGCTGTTTTTT	CASSRKREGDTGELFF
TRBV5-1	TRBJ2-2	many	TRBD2	TGCGCCAGCAGCTCAGGACTAGCGGGATTGGTGAACACCGGGGAGCTGTTTTTT	CASSSGLAGLVNTGELFF
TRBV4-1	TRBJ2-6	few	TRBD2	TGCGCCAGCAGCCTCAGGACTAGCGGGAGAGGCTCTGGGGCCAACGTCCTGACTTTC	CASSLRTSGRGSGANVLTF
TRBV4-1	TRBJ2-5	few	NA	TGCGCCAGCAGCCACCCAGGGCAGAACTCCCTCGCGGAGACCCAGTACTTC	CASSHPGQNSLAETQYF
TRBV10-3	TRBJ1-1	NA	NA	TGTGCCGCGTCCAGGGACATGAACACTGAAGCTTTCTTT	CAASRDMNTEAFF